The entry that follows covers one TCR beta chain sequence. Antigen: not known. The junction shows a germline mismatch at one end, possibly a read error. Germline CDR1 and CDR2: MNHEY and SVGEGT. This CDR3 has 18 residues. This sample was included in a study of response to subunit inactivated influenza vaccine. Study results and caveats: Authors suggested that a seasonal influenza vaccination recruits few new T cells each time.

Each CDR3 protein gets one entry after TCRdb re-called the RT-PCR reads with MiXCR. Among 560,000 or so distinct CDR3 sequences listed, about 7.6% were seen once. This receptor was taken from a man between 45 and 75 years old who received an inactivated influenza vaccine. The sample here was PBMCs from blood, taken 23 to 25 months after vaccination. V usage is TRBV6-2 or TRBV6-3 and J usage is TRBJ2-2, with 8 bases aligning to TRBD1. CDR3 bases: TGTACCAGCAGTTACAATTACAGGGGGGACGCGAACACCGGGGAGCTGTTTTTT. It encodes CTSSYNYRGDANTGELFF.